The source of this T cell receptor beta chain is a study of shared clonotypes between healthy human individuals. Overall study context: Samples came from a couple of female and a few male donors aged 18 to 49.

Study-level points and caveats: Blood alone was sampled, and tissue repertoires likely differ.

As regards this clone: Its antigen is not identified.

Assay: immunoSEQ multiplex PCR; the TCRdb copy retains only in-frame clones and omits some. Of about 1 million clones listed, about 74% were seen once; the top ten hold around 1.4%. Looked up from germline, CDR1 is ENHRY and CDR2 is SYGVKD. The CDR3 sequence is 14 residues long. Trimming left V 0 bases short and J 6 bases short, with 11 bases between. This sequence originates from a man aged 18 to 29 in good health. The sequencing input was memory CD4+ T cells sorted from blood. As for subset: CD45RA-negative fraction. V usage is TRBV10-3 and J usage is TRBJ1-2; D unresolved. The CDR3 protein is CAISESLLIDGYTF. CDR3 nucleotide sequence: TGTGCCATCAGTGAGTCCCTACTCATAGATGGCTACACCTTC.